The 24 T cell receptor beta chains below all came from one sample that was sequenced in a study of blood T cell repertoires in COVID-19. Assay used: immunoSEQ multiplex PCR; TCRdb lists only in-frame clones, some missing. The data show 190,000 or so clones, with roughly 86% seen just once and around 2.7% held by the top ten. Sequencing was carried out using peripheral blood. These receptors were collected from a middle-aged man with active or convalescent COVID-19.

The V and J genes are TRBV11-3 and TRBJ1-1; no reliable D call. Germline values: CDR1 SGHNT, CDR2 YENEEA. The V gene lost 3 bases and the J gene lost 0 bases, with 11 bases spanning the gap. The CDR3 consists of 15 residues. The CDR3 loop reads CASSFDTRVNTEAFF. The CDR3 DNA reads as TGTGCCAGCAGCTTCGATACCCGGGTGAACACTGAAGCTTTCTTT. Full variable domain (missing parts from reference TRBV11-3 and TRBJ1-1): EAGVVQSPRYKIIEKKQPVAFWCNPISGHNTLYWYLQNLGQGPELLIRYENEEAVDDSQLPKDRFSAERLKGVDSTLKIQPAELGDSAVYLCASSFDTRVNTEAFFGQGTRLTVV.

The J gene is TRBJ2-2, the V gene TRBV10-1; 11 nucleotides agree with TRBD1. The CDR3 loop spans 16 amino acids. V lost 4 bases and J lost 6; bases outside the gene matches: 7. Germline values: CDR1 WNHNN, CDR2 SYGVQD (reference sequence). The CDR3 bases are TGCGCCAGCAGTGCCCGGGACAGGGGGTATCCCGGGGAGCTGTTTTTT. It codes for CASSARDRGYPGELFF.

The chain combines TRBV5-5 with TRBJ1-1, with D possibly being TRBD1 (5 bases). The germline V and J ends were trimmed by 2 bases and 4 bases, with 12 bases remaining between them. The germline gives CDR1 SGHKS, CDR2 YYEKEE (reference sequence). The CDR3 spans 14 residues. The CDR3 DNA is TGTGCCAGCAGCTTCCATACAGGACCCACTGAAGCTTTCTTT. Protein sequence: CASSFHTGPTEAFF.

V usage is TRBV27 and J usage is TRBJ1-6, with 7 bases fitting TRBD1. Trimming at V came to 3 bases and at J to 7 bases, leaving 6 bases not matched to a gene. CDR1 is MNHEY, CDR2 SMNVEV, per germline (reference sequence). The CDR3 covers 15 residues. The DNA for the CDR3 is TGTGCCAGCAGTTTGCGAGGGGGCCGGAATTCACCCCTCCACTTT. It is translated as CASSLRGGRNSPLHF.

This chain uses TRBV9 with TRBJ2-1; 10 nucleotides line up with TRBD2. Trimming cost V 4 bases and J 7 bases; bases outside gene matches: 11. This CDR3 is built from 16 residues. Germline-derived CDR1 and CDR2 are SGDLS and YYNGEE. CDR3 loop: CASSPRGTSELNEQFF. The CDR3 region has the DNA TGTGCCAGCAGCCCGAGAGGGACTAGCGAACTAAATGAGCAGTTCTTC.

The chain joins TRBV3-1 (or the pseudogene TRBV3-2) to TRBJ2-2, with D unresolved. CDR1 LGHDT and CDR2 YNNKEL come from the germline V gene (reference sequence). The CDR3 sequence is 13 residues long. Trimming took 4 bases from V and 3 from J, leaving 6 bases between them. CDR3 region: CASSPVYTGELFF. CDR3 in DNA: TGTGCCAGCAGCCCCGTATACACCGGGGAGCTGTTTTTT.

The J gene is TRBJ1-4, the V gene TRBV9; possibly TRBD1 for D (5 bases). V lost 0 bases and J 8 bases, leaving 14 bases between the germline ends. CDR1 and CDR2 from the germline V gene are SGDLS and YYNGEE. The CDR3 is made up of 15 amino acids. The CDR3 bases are TGTGCCAGCAGCGTAGGGGGCCCCGTCGGGGAAAAACTGTTTTTT. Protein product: CASSVGGPVGEKLFF.

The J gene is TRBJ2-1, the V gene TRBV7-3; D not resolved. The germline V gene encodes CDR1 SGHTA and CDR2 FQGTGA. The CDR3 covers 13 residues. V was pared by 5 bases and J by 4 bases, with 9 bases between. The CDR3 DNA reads TGTGCCAGCAGCGTCCCAGGTTACAATGAGCAGTTCTTC. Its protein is CASSVPGYNEQFF.

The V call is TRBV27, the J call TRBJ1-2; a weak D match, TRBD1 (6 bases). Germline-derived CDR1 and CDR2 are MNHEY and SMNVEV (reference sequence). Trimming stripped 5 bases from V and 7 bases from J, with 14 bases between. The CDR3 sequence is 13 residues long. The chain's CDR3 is CASSIRGSAGYTF. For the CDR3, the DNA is TGTGCCAGCAGTATCAGGGGATCGGCTGGCTACACCTTC.

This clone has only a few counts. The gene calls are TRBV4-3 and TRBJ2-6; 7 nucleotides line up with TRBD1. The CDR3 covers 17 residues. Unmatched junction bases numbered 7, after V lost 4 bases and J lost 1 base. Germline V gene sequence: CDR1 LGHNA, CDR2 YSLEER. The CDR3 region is CASSRRTGPSGANVLTF. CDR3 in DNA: TGCGCCAGCAGCCGTAGGACAGGACCGTCTGGGGCCAACGTCCTGACTTTC.

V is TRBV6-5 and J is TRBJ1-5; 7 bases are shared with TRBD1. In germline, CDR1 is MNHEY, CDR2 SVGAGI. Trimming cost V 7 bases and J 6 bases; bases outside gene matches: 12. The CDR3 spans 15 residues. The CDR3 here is CASTLDRVLGQPQHF. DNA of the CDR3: TGTGCCAGCACCCTCGACAGGGTGCTCGGTCAGCCCCAGCATTTT.

The CDR3 loop is CASSIRERTEAFF. The DNA for the CDR3 is TGTGCCAGTAGTATCAGGGAACGCACTGAAGCTTTCTTT. The chain has TRBV19 and TRBJ1-1; perhaps TRBD1 as D (5 bases). V was shortened by 3 bases and J by 4 bases, with 9 bases between the two germline ends. This CDR3 spans 13 amino acids. CDR1 and CDR2 (germline): LNHDA, SQIVND (reference sequence). Full variable domain (remainder filled in from reference TRBV19 and TRBJ1-1): DGGITQSPKYLFRKEGQNVTLSCEQNLNHDAMYWYRQDPGQGLRLIYYSQIVNDFQKGDIAEGYSVSREKKESFPLTVTSAQKNPTAFYLCASSIRERTEAFFGQGTRLTVV.

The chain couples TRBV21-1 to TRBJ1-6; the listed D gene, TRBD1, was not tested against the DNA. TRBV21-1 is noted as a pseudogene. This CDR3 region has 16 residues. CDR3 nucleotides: TGTGCCAGCAGCTCGTCGACAGGGCGAGGCAATTCACCCCTCCACTTT. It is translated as CASSSSTGRGNSPLHF.

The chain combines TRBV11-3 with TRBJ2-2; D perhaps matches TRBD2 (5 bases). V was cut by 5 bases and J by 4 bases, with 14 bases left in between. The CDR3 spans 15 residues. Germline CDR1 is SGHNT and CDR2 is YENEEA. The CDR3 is CASSPLAGGTGELFF. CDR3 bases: TGTGCCAGCAGCCCTCTAGCAGGCGGCACCGGGGAGCTGTTTTTT.

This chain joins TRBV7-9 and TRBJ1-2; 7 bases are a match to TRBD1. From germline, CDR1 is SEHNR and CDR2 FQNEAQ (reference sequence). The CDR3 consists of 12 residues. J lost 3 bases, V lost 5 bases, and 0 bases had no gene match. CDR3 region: CASSQGDYGYTF. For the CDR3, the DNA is TGTGCCAGCAGCCAGGGGGACTATGGCTACACCTTC.

The DNA of the CDR3 is TGTGCCAGCAGCTCCTTGTCCAGCGGGAATGAGCAGTTCTTC. Encoded protein: CASSSLSSGNEQFF. The chain has TRBV9 and TRBJ2-1; maybe TRBD2 (6 bases). Germline lookup yields CDR1 SGDLS and CDR2 YYNGEE. Trimming removed 4 bases at V and 7 bases at J, with 15 bases between. CDR3 size: 14 residues.

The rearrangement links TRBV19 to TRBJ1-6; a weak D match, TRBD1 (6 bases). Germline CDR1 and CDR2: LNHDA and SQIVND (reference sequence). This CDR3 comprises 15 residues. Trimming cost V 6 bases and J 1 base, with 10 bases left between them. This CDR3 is CASRARGSYNSPLHF. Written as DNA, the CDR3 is TGTGCCAGTAGGGCCAGGGGTTCCTATAATTCACCCCTCCACTTT.

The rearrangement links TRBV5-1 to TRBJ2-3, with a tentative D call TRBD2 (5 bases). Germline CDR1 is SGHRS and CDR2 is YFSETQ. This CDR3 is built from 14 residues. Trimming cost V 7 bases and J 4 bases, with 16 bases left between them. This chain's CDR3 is CASHRGVHPDTQYF. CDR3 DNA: TGCGCCAGCCACCGGGGTGTACATCCAGATACGCAGTATTTT. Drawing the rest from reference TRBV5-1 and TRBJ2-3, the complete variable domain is KAGVTQTPRYLIKTRGQQVTLSCSPISGHRSVSWYQQTPGQGLQFLFEYFSETQRNKGNFPGRFSGRQFSNSRSEMNVSTLELGDSALYLCASHRGVHPDTQYFGPGTRLTVL.

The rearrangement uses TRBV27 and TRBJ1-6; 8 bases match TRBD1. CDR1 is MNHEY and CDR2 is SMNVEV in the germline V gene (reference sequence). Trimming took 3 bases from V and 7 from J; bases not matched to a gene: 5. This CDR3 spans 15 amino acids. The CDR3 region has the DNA TGTGCCAGCAGTTTGGCAACAGGGGGGAATTCACCCCTCCACTTT. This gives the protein CASSLATGGNSPLHF.

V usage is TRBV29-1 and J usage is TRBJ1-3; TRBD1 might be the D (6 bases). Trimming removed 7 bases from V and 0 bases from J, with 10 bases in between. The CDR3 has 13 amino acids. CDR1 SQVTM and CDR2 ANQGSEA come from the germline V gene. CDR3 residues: CSAGQSSGNTIYF. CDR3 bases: TGCAGCGCTGGACAGTCCTCTGGAAACACCATATATTTT.

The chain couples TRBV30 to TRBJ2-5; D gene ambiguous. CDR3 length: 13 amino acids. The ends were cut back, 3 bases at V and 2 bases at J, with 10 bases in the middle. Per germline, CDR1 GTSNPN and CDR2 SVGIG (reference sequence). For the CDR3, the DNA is TGTGCCTGGAGGTCAGACTTGCAAGAGACCCAGTACTTC. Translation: CAWRSDLQETQYF. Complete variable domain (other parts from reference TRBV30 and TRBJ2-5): SQTIHQWPATLVQPVGSPLSLECTVEGTSNPNLYWYRQAAGRGLQLLFYSVGIGQISSEVPQNLSASRPQDRQFILSSKKLLLSDSGFYLCAWRSDLQETQYFGPGTRLLVL.

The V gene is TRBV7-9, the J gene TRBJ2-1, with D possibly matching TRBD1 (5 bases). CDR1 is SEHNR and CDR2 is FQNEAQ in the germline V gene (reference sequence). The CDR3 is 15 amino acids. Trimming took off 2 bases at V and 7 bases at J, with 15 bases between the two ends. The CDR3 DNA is TGTGCCAGCAGCTTACATGGGGCCGCCCTTAATGAGCAGTTCTTC. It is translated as CASSLHGAALNEQFF.

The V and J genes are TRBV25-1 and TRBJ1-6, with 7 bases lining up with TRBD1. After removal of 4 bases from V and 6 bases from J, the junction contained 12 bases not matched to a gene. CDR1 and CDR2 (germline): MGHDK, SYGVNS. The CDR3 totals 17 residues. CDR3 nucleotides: TGTGCCAGCAGTGGTTCTACCAAGGGGGCAAGTAATTCACCCCTCCACTTT. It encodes CASSGSTKGASNSPLHF.

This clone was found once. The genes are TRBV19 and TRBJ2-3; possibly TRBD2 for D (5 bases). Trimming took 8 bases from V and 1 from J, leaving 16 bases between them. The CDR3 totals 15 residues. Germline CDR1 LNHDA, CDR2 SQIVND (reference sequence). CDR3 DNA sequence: TGTGCCAGTCAAAGCTCTAGCTGGCGCACAGATACGCAGTATTTT. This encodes CASQSSSWRTDTQYF.